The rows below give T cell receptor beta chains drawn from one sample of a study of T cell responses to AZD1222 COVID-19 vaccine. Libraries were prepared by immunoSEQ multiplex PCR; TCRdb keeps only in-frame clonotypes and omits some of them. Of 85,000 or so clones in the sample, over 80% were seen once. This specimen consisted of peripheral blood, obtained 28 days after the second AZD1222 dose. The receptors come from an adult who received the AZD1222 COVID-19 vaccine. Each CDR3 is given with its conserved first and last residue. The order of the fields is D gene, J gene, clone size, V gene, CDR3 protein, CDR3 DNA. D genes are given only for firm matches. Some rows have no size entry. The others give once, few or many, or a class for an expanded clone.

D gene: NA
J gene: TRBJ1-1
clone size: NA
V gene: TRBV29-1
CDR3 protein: CSVALQPSNTEAFF
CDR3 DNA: TGCAGCGTTGCCTTACAACCCTCGAACACTGAAGCTTTCTTT

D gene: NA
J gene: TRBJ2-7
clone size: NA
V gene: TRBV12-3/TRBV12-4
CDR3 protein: CASSFTGPYEQYF
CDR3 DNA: TGTGCCAGCAGTTTCACAGGTCCCTACGAGCAGTACTTC

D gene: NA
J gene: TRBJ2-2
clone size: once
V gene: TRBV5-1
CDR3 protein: CASSLDPPGTGELFF
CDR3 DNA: TGCGCCAGCAGCTTGGACCCCCCCGGGACCGGGGAGCTGTTTTTT

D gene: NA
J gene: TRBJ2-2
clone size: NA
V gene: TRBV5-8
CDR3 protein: CASQLTGELFF
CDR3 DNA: TGTGCCAGCCAGCTCACCGGGGAGCTGTTTTTT

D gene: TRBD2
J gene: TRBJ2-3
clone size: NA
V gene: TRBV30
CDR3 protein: CAWAIGTSGITDTQYF
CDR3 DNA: TGTGCCTGGGCCATCGGGACTAGCGGGATCACAGATACGCAGTATTTT

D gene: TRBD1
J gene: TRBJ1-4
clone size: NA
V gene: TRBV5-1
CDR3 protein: CASSSLGRGQTNEKLFF
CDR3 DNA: TGCGCCAGCAGCTCCCTGGGCAGGGGGCAGACTAATGAAAAACTGTTTTTT

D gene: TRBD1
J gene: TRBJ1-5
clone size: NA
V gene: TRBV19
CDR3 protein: CASSTDREANQPQHF
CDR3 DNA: TGTGCCAGTAGTACCGACAGGGAGGCTAATCAGCCCCAGCATTTT

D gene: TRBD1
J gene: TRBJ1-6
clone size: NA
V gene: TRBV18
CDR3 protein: CASSETGGYNSPLHF
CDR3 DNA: TGTGCCAGCTCTGAGACAGGGGGCTATAATTCACCCCTCCACTTT

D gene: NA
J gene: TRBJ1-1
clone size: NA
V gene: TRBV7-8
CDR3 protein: CASSLREKTEAFF
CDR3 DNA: TGTGCCAGCAGCTTGAGGGAGAAGACTGAAGCTTTCTTT

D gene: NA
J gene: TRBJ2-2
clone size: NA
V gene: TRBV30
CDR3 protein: CAWTLATGELFF
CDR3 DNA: TGTGCCTGGACCCTAGCCACCGGGGAGCTGTTTTTT

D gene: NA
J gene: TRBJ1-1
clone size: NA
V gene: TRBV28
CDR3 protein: CASSPHHLWPPFF
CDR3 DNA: TGTGCCAGCAGTCCGCATCACTTATGGCCCCCTTTCTTT

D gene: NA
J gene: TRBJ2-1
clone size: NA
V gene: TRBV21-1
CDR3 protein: CASKTSGVNEQFF
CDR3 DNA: TGTGCCAGCAAAACTAGCGGTGTAAATGAGCAGTTCTTC

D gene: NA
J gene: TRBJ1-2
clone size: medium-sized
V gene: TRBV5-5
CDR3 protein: CASSPGTLGSIGYGYTF
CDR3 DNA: TGTGCCAGCAGCCCAGGGACTCTAGGGAGTATCGGTTATGGCTACACCTTC

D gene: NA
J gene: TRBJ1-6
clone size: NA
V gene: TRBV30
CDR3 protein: CAWSGYGLESSYNSPLHF
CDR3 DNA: TGTGCCTGGAGCGGCTACGGGCTGGAAAGCTCCTATAATTCACCCCTCCACTTT

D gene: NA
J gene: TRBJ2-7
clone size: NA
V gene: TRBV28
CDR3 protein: CASSLPNEGWGEGYEQYF
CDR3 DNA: TGTGCCAGCAGTTTACCCAACGAGGGGTGGGGGGAAGGCTACGAGCAGTACTTC

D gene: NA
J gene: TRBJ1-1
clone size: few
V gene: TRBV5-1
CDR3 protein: CASSQYVGNTEAFF
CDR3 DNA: TGCGCCAGCAGCCAATACGTCGGGAACACTGAAGCTTTCTTT

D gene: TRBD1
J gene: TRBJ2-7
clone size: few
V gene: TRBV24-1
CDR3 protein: CATSDRGQLTYEQYF
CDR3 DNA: TGTGCCACCAGTGATCGGGGACAGCTAACCTACGAGCAGTACTTC

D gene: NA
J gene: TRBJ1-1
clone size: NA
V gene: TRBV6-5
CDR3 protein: CASSYTTVGSEAFF
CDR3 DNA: TGTGCCAGCAGTTACACGACAGTTGGGTCTGAAGCTTTCTTT

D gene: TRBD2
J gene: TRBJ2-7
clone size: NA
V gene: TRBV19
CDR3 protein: CASSWALAGEDYEQYF
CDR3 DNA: TGTGCCAGTAGTTGGGCCCTAGCGGGGGAGGACTACGAGCAGTACTTC

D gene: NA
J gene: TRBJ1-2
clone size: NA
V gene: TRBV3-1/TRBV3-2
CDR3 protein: CAPGDGYGYTF
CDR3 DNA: TGTGCCCCGGGGGACGGCTATGGCTACACCTTC

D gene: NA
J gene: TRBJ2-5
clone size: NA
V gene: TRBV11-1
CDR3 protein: CASSWARQETQYF
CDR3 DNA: TGTGCCAGCAGCTGGGCTAGACAAGAGACCCAGTACTTC

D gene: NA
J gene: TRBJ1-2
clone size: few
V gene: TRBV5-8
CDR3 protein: CASTTTDGSGYTF
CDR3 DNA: TGTGCCAGCACCACCACCGACGGGAGTGGCTACACCTTC

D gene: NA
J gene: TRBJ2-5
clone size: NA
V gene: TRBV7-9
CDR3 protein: CASSFGWALQETQYF
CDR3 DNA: TGTGCCAGCAGCTTCGGGTGGGCTCTCCAAGAGACCCAGTACTTC

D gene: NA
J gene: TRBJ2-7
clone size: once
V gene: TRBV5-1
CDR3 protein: CASSSQGYEQYF
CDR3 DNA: TGCGCCAGCAGCTCACAGGGATACGAGCAGTACTTC

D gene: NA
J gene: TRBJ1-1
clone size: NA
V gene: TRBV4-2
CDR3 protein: CASSQTLREDTEAFF
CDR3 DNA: TGTGCCAGCAGCCAAACCTTACGGGAGGACACTGAAGCTTTCTTT

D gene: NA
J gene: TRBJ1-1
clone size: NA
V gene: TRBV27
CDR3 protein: CASRRGEGTEAFF
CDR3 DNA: TGTGCCAGCAGAAGGGGGGAGGGCACTGAAGCTTTCTTT

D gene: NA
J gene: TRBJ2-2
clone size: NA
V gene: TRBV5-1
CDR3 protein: CASSLSGRPNTGELFF
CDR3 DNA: TGCGCCAGCAGCTTGTCTGGCAGGCCGAACACCGGGGAGCTGTTTTTT

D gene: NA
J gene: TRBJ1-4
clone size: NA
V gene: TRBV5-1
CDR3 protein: CASSSQASNEKLFF
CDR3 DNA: TGCGCCAGCAGCTCACAGGCCTCTAATGAAAAACTGTTTTTT

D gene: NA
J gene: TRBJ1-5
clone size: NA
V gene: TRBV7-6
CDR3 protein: CASSLQGYNQPQHF
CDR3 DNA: TGTGCCAGCAGCTTACAGGGATACAATCAGCCCCAGCATTTT

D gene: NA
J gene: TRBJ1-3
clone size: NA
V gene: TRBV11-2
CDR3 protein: CASSPNSGNTIYF
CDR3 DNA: TGTGCCAGCAGCCCGAACTCTGGAAACACCATATATTTT

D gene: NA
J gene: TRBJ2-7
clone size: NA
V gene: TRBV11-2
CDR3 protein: CASCWTRGAYEQYF
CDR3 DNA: TGTGCCAGCTGTTGGACCAGGGGGGCCTACGAGCAGTACTTC

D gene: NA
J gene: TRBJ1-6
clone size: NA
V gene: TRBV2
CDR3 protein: CASSAEGPYNSPLHF
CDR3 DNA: TGTGCCAGCAGTGCGGAGGGGCCGTATAATTCACCCCTCCACTTT

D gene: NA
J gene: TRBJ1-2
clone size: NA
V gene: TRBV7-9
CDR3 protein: CASSLGDRRYGYTF
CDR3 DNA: TGTGCCAGCAGCTTAGGTGACAGGAGATATGGCTACACCTTC

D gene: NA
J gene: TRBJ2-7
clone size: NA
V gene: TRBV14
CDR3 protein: CASSQGRGREQYF
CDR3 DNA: TGTGCCAGCAGCCAAGGCCGGGGGCGCGAGCAGTACTTC

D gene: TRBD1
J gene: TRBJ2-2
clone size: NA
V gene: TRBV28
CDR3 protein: CASSTGGTGELFF
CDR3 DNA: TGTGCCAGCAGTACAGGGGGGACCGGGGAGCTGTTTTTT

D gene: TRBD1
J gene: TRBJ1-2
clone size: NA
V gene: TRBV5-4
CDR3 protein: CASSRDRQMGYGYTF
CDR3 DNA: TGTGCCAGCAGTCGGGACAGGCAAATGGGCTATGGCTACACCTTC

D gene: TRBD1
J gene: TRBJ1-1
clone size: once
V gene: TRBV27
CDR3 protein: CASSSTGGIEAFF
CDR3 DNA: TGTGCCAGCAGTTCTACAGGGGGCATTGAAGCTTTCTTT

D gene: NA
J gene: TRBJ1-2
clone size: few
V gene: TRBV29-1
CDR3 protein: CSVRGSANYGYTF
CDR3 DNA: TGCAGCGTTAGGGGGAGCGCTAACTATGGCTACACCTTC

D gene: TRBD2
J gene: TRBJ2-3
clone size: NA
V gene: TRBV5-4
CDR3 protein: CASSTTSGGRGDTQYF
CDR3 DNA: TGTGCCAGCAGCACGACTAGCGGGGGGCGCGGGGATACGCAGTATTTT

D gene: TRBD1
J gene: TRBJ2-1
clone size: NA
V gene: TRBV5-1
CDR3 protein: CASSLLPAETGSYNEQFF
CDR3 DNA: TGCGCCAGCAGCTTATTACCGGCCGAGACAGGGTCCTACAATGAGCAGTTCTTC

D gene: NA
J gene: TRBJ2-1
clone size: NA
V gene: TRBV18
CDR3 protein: CASSAEGPLYNEQFF
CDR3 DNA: TGTGCCAGCTCAGCGGAAGGCCCCCTTTACAATGAGCAGTTCTTC

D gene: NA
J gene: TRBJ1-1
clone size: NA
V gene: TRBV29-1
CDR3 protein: CSVERVSNTEAFF
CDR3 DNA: TGCAGCGTTGAGCGGGTTTCTAACACTGAAGCTTTCTTT

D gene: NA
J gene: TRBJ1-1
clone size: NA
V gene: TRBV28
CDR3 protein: CASRQDTEAFF
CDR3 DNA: TGTGCCAGCAGACAGGACACTGAAGCTTTCTTT

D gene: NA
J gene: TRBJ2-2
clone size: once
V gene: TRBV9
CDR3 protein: CASKVGNTGELFF
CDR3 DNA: TGTGCCAGCAAAGTGGGGAACACCGGGGAGCTGTTTTTT

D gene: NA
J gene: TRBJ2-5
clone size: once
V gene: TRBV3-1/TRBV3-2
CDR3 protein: CASSLLETQYF
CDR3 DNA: TGTGCCAGCAGCCTCCTCGAGACCCAGTACTTC

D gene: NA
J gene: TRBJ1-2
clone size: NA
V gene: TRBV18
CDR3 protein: CASSPLGGEDYGYTF
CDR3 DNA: TGTGCCAGCTCACCTCTTGGAGGGGAAGACTATGGCTACACCTTC

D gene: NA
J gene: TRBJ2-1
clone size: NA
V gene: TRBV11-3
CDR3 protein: CASSSGSLSYNEQFF
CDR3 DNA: TGTGCCAGCAGCTCCGGGAGCCTATCTTACAATGAGCAGTTCTTC

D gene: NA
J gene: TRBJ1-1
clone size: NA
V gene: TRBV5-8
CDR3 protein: CASVRAGTNTEAFF
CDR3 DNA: TGTGCCAGCGTTAGGGCAGGGACGAACACTGAAGCTTTCTTT

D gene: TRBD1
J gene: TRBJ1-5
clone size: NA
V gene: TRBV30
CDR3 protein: CAWSRDRGPFYSNQPQHF
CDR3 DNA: TGTGCCTGGAGTCGGGACAGGGGGCCGTTTTATAGCAATCAGCCCCAGCATTTT

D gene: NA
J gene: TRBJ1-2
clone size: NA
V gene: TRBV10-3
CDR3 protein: CAISGDALRYGYTF
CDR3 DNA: TGTGCCATCAGTGGGGACGCATTGAGGTATGGCTACACCTTC

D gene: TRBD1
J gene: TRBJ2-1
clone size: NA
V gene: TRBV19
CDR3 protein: CASIPPGTGGWNEQFF
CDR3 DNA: TGTGCCAGTATCCCTCCCGGGACAGGGGGCTGGAATGAGCAGTTCTTC

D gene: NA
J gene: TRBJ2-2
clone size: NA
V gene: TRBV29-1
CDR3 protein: CSVTERSGELFF
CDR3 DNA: TGCAGCGTGACCGAGAGGTCCGGGGAGCTGTTTTTT

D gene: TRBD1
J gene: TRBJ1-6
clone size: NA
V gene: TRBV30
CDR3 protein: CAWSDRAGDREDSPLHF
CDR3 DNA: TGTGCCTGGAGTGACCGGGCGGGGGACAGGGAAGATTCACCCCTCCACTTT

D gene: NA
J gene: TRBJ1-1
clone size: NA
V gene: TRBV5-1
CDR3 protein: CASSSTTDTEAFF
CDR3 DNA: TGCGCCAGCAGCTCCACAACGGACACTGAAGCTTTCTTT

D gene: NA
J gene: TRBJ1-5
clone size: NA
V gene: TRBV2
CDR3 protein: CASSPMGLGNSNQPQHF
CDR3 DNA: TGTGCCAGCAGCCCTATGGGACTTGGCAATAGCAATCAGCCCCAGCATTTT